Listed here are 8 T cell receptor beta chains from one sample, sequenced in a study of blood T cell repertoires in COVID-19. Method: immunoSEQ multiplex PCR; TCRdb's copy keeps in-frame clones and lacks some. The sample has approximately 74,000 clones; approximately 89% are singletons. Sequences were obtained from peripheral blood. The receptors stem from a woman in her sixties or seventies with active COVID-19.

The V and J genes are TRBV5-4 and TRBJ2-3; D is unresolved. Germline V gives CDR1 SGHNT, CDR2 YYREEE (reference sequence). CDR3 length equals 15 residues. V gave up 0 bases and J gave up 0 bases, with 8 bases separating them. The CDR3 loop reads CASSLAGASTDTQYF. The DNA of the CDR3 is TGTGCCAGCAGCTTGGCCGGTGCTAGCACAGATACGCAGTATTTT.

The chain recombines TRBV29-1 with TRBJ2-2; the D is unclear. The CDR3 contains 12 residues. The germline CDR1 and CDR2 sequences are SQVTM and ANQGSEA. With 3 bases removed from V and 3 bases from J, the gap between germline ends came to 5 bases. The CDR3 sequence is CSVETDTGELFF. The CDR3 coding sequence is TGCAGCGTTGAGACTGACACCGGGGAGCTGTTTTTT.

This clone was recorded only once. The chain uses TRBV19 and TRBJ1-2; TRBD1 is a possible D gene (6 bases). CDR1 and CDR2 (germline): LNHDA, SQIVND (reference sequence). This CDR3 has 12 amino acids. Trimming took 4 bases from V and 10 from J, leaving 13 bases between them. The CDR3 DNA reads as TGTGCCAGTAGTACCAGACAGGCCCACTACACCTTC. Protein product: CASSTRQAHYTF.

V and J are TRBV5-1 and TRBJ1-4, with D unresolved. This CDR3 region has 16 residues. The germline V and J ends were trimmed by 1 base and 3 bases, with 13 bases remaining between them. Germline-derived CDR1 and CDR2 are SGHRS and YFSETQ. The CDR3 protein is CASSLLQTDPNEKLFF. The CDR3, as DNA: TGCGCCAGCAGCTTGTTACAGACGGATCCTAATGAAAAACTGTTTTTT.

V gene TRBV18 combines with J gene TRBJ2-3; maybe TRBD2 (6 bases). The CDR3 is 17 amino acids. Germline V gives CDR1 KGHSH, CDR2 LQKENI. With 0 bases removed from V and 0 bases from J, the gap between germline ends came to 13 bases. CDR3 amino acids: CASSPPIAEGSTDTQYF. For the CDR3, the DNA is TGTGCCAGCTCACCACCCATAGCGGAGGGGAGCACAGATACGCAGTATTTT.

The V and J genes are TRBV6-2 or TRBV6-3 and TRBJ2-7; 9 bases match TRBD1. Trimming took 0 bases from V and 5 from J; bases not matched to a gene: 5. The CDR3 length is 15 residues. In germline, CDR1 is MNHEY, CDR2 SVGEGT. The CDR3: CASSYSGTGYHEQYF. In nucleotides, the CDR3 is TGTGCCAGCAGTTACTCCGGGACAGGGTATCACGAGCAGTACTTC.

The CDR3 is CASSIRSYGYTF. CDR3 sequence (DNA): TGTGCCAGTAGTATCAGGTCCTATGGCTACACCTTC. The genes are TRBV19 and TRBJ1-2; D remains ambiguous. V lost 3 bases to trimming and J lost 4 bases, with 6 bases between them. CDR3 length: 12 amino acids. The germline gives CDR1 LNHDA, CDR2 SQIVND (reference sequence).

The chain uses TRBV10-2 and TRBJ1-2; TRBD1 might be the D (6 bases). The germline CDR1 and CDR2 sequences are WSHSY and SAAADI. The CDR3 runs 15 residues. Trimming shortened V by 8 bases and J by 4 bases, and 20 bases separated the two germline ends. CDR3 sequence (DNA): TGCGCCAGCTGGAGGGGGGGTGGGAGCAGCTATGGCTACACCTTC. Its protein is CASWRGGGSSYGYTF.